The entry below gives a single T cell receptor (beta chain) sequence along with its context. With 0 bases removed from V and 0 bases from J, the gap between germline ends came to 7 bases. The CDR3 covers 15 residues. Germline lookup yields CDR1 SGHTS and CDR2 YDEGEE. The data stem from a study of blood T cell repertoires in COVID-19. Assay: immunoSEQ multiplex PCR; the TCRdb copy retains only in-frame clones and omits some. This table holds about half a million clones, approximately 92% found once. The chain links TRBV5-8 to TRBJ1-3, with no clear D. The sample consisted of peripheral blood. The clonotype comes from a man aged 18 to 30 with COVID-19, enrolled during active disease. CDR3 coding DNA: TGTGCCAGCAGCTTGGGCACAGACTCTGGAAACACCATATATTTT. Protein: CASSLGTDSGNTIYF.